The clone carrying this T cell receptor beta chain has just a few counts. Its specificity is not known. The authors reverse transcribed all of the isolated RNA, so sequencing captured expressed TCRB transcripts. The repertoire was sequenced with immunoSEQ multiplex PCR; TCRdb's copy has only in-frame clones and lacks some. The sample carries around 710,000 clones, roughly 12% recorded once. The V gene lost 5 bases and the J gene lost 2 bases, with 25 bases spanning the gap. The CDR3 runs to 18 residues. Germline CDR1 reads MDHEN; CDR2 reads SYDVKM. This sample was included in a study of beta chain features in type 1 diabetes. Findings of the study overall: The study found fewer insertions and more deletions at VDJ junctions in type 1 diabetes patients. In all four CD4+ subsets, TCRB CDR3 length was significantly, moderately reduced in type 1 diabetes. The study found that naive, central memory and Treg TCRB repertoires appeared more similar in patients than in healthy donors. Cells with high TCR expression could be over-represented when cDNA is sequenced.

Sequences were obtained from naive CD4+ T cells from blood. This clonotype was obtained from a man in his thirties or forties with type 1 diabetes. The rearrangement uses TRBV28 and TRBJ2-7; D might be TRBD1 or TRBD2, each matching 5 bases. CDR3 amino acids: CASSATLGTSRGTYEQYF. CDR3 coding DNA: TGTGCCAGCAGTGCGACACTAGGGACCTCCCGGGGAACCTACGAGCAGTACTTC. The variable domain in full, with the rest retrieved from reference TRBV28 and TRBJ2-7, is DVKVTQSSRYLVKRTGEKVFLECVQDMDHENMFWYRQDPGLGLRLIYFSYDVKMKEKGDIPEGYSVSREKKERFSLILESASTNQTSMYLCASSATLGTSRGTYEQYFGPGTRLTVT.